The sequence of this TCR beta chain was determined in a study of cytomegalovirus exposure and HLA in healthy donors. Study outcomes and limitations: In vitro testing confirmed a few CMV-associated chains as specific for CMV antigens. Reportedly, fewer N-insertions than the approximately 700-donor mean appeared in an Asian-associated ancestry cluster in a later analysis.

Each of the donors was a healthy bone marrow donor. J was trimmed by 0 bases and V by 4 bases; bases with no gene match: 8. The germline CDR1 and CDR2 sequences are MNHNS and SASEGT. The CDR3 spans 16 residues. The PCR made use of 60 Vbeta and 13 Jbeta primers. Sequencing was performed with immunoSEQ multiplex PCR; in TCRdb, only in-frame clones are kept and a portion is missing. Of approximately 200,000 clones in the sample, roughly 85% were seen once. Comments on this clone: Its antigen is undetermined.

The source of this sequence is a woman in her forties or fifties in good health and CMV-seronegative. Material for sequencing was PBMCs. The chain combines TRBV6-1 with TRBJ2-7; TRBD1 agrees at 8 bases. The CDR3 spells CASSGWTGQSSYEQYF. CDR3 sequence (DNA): TGTGCCAGCAGTGGCTGGACAGGGCAGAGCTCCTACGAGCAGTACTTC.